This entry lists 30 T cell receptor beta chains sequenced from one sample in a study of blood T cell repertoires in COVID-19. The repertoire was sequenced with immunoSEQ multiplex PCR; TCRdb's copy has only in-frame clones and lacks some. The data contain roughly 120,000 clones, 80% to 90% of them singletons. Sequenced material: peripheral blood. The receptors were gathered from a woman in her 50s with acute or convalescent COVID-19.

This clone came up once. The chain joins TRBV24-1 to TRBJ1-1; 9 positions agree with TRBD1. CDR1 is KGHDR, CDR2 SFDVKD, per germline. This CDR3 is 12 amino acids long. The J segment lost 8 bases and the V segment lost 7 bases, leaving 4 bases of the junction unmatched. For the CDR3, the DNA is TGTGCCACCAGGACCGGGACAGGGGAAGCTTTCTTT. Amino acids: CATRTGTGEAFF.

V is TRBV21-1 and J is TRBJ2-1; the D call TRBD2 from the table was never checked on the DNA. TRBV21-1 is a pseudogene locus. This CDR3 comprises 15 residues. CDR3 in DNA: TGTGCCAGCACCGAGGGAGCTAGCGGGGGAGGTGAGCAGTTCTTC. Translation gives CASTEGASGGGEQFF.

The CDR3 DNA reads TGCGCCAGCAGCCTAATCGGGGAGAACACTGAAGCTTTCTTT. Encoded protein: CASSLIGENTEAFF. The V gene is TRBV5-1, the J gene TRBJ1-1; no reliable D call. Looked up from germline, CDR1 is SGHRS and CDR2 is YFSETQ. The CDR3 covers 14 residues. V was cut by 4 bases and J by 1 base, with 11 bases left in between.

The chain is built from TRBV13 and TRBJ2-5; D is possibly TRBD1 (5 bases). The CDR3 has 15 amino acids. Per germline, CDR1 PRHDT and CDR2 FYEKMQ (reference sequence). Trimming took off 3 bases at V and 4 bases at J, with 15 bases between the two ends. The CDR3 DNA sequence: TGTGCCAGCAGCTTCGGCCAGGGCGGACGAGAGACCCAGTACTTC. This gives the protein CASSFGQGGRETQYF.

The V call is TRBV15, the J call TRBJ2-1, with a tentative D call TRBD1 (5 bases). Germline V lookup: CDR1 LNHNV, CDR2 YYDKDF (reference sequence). The ends were cut back, 0 bases at V and 7 bases at J, with 13 bases in the middle. The CDR3 spans 15 residues. The CDR3 DNA is TGTGCCACCAGCAGAGATCAGGGCGGCTATAATGAGCAGTTCTTC. This gives the protein CATSRDQGGYNEQFF.

This clone was observed a few times. This rearrangement joins TRBV10-3 to TRBJ1-1, with D possibly matching TRBD1 (6 bases). In germline, CDR1 is ENHRY, CDR2 SYGVKD. CDR3 length: 12 amino acids. Trimming took 6 bases from V and 6 from J, leaving 11 bases between them. The CDR3 sequence is CAIRNTGSEAFF. Written as DNA, the CDR3 is TGTGCCATCAGGAATACAGGGTCTGAAGCTTTCTTT.

The rearrangement uses TRBV7-2 and TRBJ2-3; 7 nucleotides match TRBD1. Germline V gives CDR1 SGHTA, CDR2 FQGNSA. CDR3 length: 14 amino acids. Unmatched junction bases numbered 2, after V lost 5 bases and J lost 0 bases. CDR3 region: CASSQTGSTDTQYF. The CDR3 coding sequence is TGTGCCAGCAGCCAGACAGGGAGCACAGATACGCAGTATTTT. Full variable domain (remainder filled in from reference TRBV7-2 and TRBJ2-3): GAGVSQSPSNKVTEKGKDVELRCDPISGHTALYWYRQSLGQGLEFLIYFQGNSAPDKSGLPSDRFSAERTGGSVSTLTIQRTQQEDSAVYLCASSQTGSTDTQYFGPGTRLTVL.

CDR3 residues: CASSKEGTGRVEQYF. The CDR3 nucleotides read TGTGCCAGCAGCAAAGAGGGGACAGGTAGAGTTGAGCAGTACTTC. The rearrangement joins TRBV21-1 to TRBJ2-7; the listed D gene, TRBD1, was not tested against the DNA. TRBV21-1 is recorded as a pseudogene. The CDR3 consists of 15 residues.

CDR3 coding DNA: TGTGCCCATACAGGGGGAGGAAACACCATATATTTT. This gives the protein CAHTGGGNTIYF. The chain uses TRBV30 and TRBJ1-3, with 8 nucleotides matching TRBD1. The CDR3 covers 12 residues. Trimming took 8 bases from V and 4 from J; bases not matched to a gene: 4. Germline values: CDR1 GTSNPN, CDR2 SVGIG (reference sequence). The full variable domain, in which reference TRBV30 and TRBJ1-3 provide the parts outside the CDR3, is SQTIHQWPATLVQPVGSPLSLECTVEGTSNPNLYWYRQAAGRGLQLLFYSVGIGQISSEVPQNLSASRPQDRQFILSSKKLLLSDSGFYLCAHTGGGNTIYFGEGSWLTVV.

The J gene is TRBJ2-2, the V gene TRBV19, with 7 bases matching TRBD1. There are 13 residues in the CDR3. Germline V lookup: CDR1 LNHDA, CDR2 SQIVND (reference sequence). With V trimmed by 6 bases and J by 3 bases, 1 base remained unmatched. CDR3 in DNA: TGTGCCAGTAGGGGACAGTACACCGGGGAGCTGTTTTTT. This gives the protein CASRGQYTGELFF.

This clone was found once. The genes are TRBV2 and TRBJ2-1, with 8 bases identical to TRBD1. V shed 6 bases, J shed 8 bases, and the junction held 0 bases outside the gene matches. This CDR3 region has 11 residues. Germline V CDR1 and CDR2: SNHLY, FYNNEI. In DNA form, the CDR3 reads TGTGCCAGCAGACAGGGGGATGAGCAGTTCTTC. Translating gives CASRQGDEQFF.

The CDR3 is CASSPLRVDGRTGELFF. The DNA for the CDR3 is TGTGCCAGCAGCCCCCTCAGGGTAGACGGCAGGACCGGGGAGCTGTTTTTT. The V gene is TRBV28, the J gene TRBJ2-2, with D possibly matching TRBD1 (5 bases). V dropped 6 bases and J dropped 5 bases, with 22 bases sitting between them. The CDR3 sequence is 17 residues long. CDR1 and CDR2 from the germline V gene are MDHEN and SYDVKM.

The chain uses TRBV13 and TRBJ2-5; D gene uncertain. The germline V gene encodes CDR1 PRHDT and CDR2 FYEKMQ (reference sequence). Trimming took off 1 base at V and 1 base at J, with 4 bases between the two ends. CDR3 size: 13 residues. CDR3 DNA: TGTGCCAGCAGCTTAGTGGCCCAAGAGACCCAGTACTTC. This gives the protein CASSLVAQETQYF. The entire variable domain, with the rest obtained from reference TRBV13 and TRBJ2-5, is as follows: AAGVIQSPRHLIKEKRETATLKCYPIPRHDTVYWYQQGPGQDPQFLISFYEKMQSDKGSIPDRFSAQQFSDYHSELNMSSLELGDSALYFCASSLVAQETQYFGPGTRLLVL.

The J gene is TRBJ2-7, the V gene TRBV13, with 7 bases matching TRBD1. Germline V gene lookup returns CDR1 PRHDT and CDR2 FYEKMQ (reference sequence). V lost 4 bases, J lost 3 bases, and 9 bases stayed unmatched. The CDR3 contains 15 residues. Written as DNA, the CDR3 is TGTGCCAGCAGCTCGCGTTGGGACAGCTACTACGAGCAGTACTTC. Its translation: CASSSRWDSYYEQYF.

This clone has only one observation. The V call is TRBV9, the J call TRBJ1-2; D unresolved. The CDR3 has 13 residues. Trimming left V 4 bases short and J 5 bases short, with 12 bases between. From germline, CDR1 is SGDLS and CDR2 YYNGEE. The CDR3 reads CASSLGRDYGYTF. CDR3 bases: TGTGCCAGCAGCTTGGGGAGGGATTATGGCTACACCTTC. The whole variable domain, filled in from reference TRBV9 and TRBJ1-2, reads DSGVTQTPKHLITATGQRVTLRCSPRSGDLSVYWYQQSLDQGLQFLIQYYNGEERAKGNILERFSAQQFPDLHSELNLSSLELGDSALYFCASSLGRDYGYTFGSGTRLTVV.

The chain has TRBV7-9 and TRBJ1-4; D might be TRBD1 (5 bases). Looked up from germline, CDR1 is SEHNR and CDR2 is FQNEAQ (reference sequence). The CDR3 runs to 15 residues. V gave up 11 bases and J gave up 2 bases, with 18 bases separating them. The CDR3 DNA reads TGTGCCGGACAAAAAAACGTGGTGACTAATGAAAAACTGTTTTTT. Amino acid sequence: CAGQKNVVTNEKLFF. Variable domain in full (rest from reference TRBV7-9 and TRBJ1-4): DTGVSQNPRHKITKRGQNVTFRCDPISEHNRLYWYRQTLGQGPEFLTYFQNEAQLEKSRLLSDRFSAERPKGSFSTLEIQRTEQGDSAMYLCAGQKNVVTNEKLFFGSGTQLSVL.

The genes are TRBV5-4 and TRBJ2-7; 8 nucleotides match TRBD2. Germline CDR1 and CDR2: SGHNT and YYREEE (reference sequence). The CDR3 runs 16 residues. The V and J ends lost 2 bases and 1 base, in that order; junction bases with no gene match: 8. The CDR3 DNA follows: TGTGCCAGCAGCTTAAAAGCGGGAGCGCTTTCCTACGAGCAGTACTTC. The encoded protein is CASSLKAGALSYEQYF.

The V call is TRBV6-5, the J call TRBJ1-1; D call uncertain. The germline CDR1 and CDR2 sequences are MNHEY and SVGAGI. There are 16 residues in the CDR3. V was clipped by 0 bases and J by 1 base, with 12 bases between them. CDR3 loop: CASSYSMHTANTEAFF. CDR3 nucleotides: TGTGCCAGCAGTTACTCGATGCACACCGCGAACACTGAAGCTTTCTTT.

This chain joins TRBV3-1 (or the pseudogene TRBV3-2) and TRBJ1-1; 7 positions agree with TRBD1. J gave up 0 bases and V 4 bases, and 2 bases lay outside the gene matches. CDR1 LGHDT and CDR2 YNNKEL come from the germline V gene (reference sequence). The CDR3 consists of 14 residues. DNA of the CDR3: TGTGCCAGCAGCCTTACAGGGGTGAACACTGAAGCTTTCTTT. Residues: CASSLTGVNTEAFF.

The rearrangement joins TRBV7-9 to TRBJ2-3, with a weak D call TRBD1 (5 bases). Trimming cost V 5 bases and J 9 bases, with 15 bases left between them. Germline CDR1 reads SEHNR; CDR2 reads FQNEAQ (reference sequence). CDR3 length equals 13 residues. CDR3 in DNA: TGTGCCAGCAGCACCGATCAGGGAACCACGCAGTATTTT. It is translated as CASSTDQGTTQYF.

V gene TRBV7-8 combines with J gene TRBJ2-7, with 7 bases that match TRBD1. This CDR3 has 17 amino acids. J was trimmed by 0 bases and V by 5 bases; bases with no gene match: 13. Germline V gene data show CDR1 as SGHVS and CDR2 as FQNEAQ. This CDR3 is CASSPRQDRASSYEQYF. CDR3 DNA sequence: TGTGCCAGCAGCCCAAGACAAGACAGGGCTAGCTCCTACGAGCAGTACTTC.

This clone appeared once. Here the CDR3 reads CASSPDPAGSFSGNTIYF. CDR3 nucleotide sequence: TGTGCCAGCAGTCCCGATCCAGCAGGATCCTTCTCTGGAAACACCATATATTTT. The chain employs TRBV27 and TRBJ1-3; unclear D gene. Trimming cost V 5 bases and J 0 bases, with 20 bases left between them. The CDR3 runs to 18 residues. Germline V gene lookup returns CDR1 MNHEY and CDR2 SMNVEV (reference sequence).

The chain combines TRBV15 with TRBJ1-4; 7 bases are a match to TRBD1. CDR1 is LNHNV, CDR2 YYDKDF, per germline (reference sequence). The CDR3 loop spans 15 amino acids. The V and J ends lost 0 bases and 8 bases, in that order; junction bases with no gene match: 6. CDR3 nucleotide sequence: TGTGCCACCAGCAGAGATTGGGACAGCCCCGAAAAACTGTTTTTT. Its translation is CATSRDWDSPEKLFF.

V and J are TRBV30 and TRBJ1-5, with TRBD1 as a possible D gene (5 bases). Trimming removed 3 bases at V and 7 bases at J, with 10 bases between. The CDR3 consists of 12 residues. Germline-derived CDR1 and CDR2 are GTSNPN and SVGIG (reference sequence). As DNA, the CDR3 is TGTGCCTGGAGCGGGGGGGACCAGCCCCAGCATTTT. Translated, it gives CAWSGGDQPQHF.

This rearrangement joins TRBV19 to TRBJ1-2, with D possibly TRBD1 on 5 matching bases. From germline, CDR1 is LNHDA and CDR2 SQIVND (reference sequence). The CDR3 is 14 amino acids. V was trimmed by 1 base and J by 4 bases, leaving 10 bases between them. This CDR3 reads CASSIGGTGYGYTF. Here the CDR3 DNA reads TGTGCCAGTAGTATAGGCGGGACGGGCTATGGCTACACCTTC.

V is TRBV3-1 (or the pseudogene TRBV3-2) and J is TRBJ1-4; D gene unclear. Trimming pared 4 bases from V and 7 bases from J, leaving 13 bases between. The V gene's germline CDR1 is LGHDT and CDR2 YNNKEL (reference sequence). The CDR3 sequence is 14 residues long. As DNA, the CDR3 is TGTGCCAGCAGCCCCCGAGGTGTTAGTGAAAAACTGTTTTTT. Its translation: CASSPRGVSEKLFF.

The chain couples TRBV6-5 to TRBJ2-7; 10 bases are a match to TRBD1. The CDR3 consists of 15 residues. Germline V gene lookup returns CDR1 MNHEY and CDR2 SVGAGI. Germline trimming cut 6 bases from V and 3 bases from J; bases unmatched to any gene: 8. The CDR3 loop reads CASSSGGQGIYEQYF. The DNA of the CDR3 is TGTGCCAGCAGCTCCGGGGGACAGGGGATCTACGAGCAGTACTTC.

The chain joins TRBV7-8 to TRBJ1-2; 11 bases match TRBD1. Germline V gene sequence: CDR1 SGHVS, CDR2 FQNEAQ. CDR3 size: 14 residues. V was clipped by 5 bases and J by 4 bases; unmatched bases: 3. The CDR3 loop reads CASSPGTGGYGYTF. The CDR3 coding sequence is TGTGCCAGCAGCCCCGGGACAGGGGGCTATGGCTACACCTTC.

This clone has only a few counts. The chain has TRBV5-8 and TRBJ1-1; D may be TRBD1 (6 bases). The germline V gene encodes CDR1 SGHTS and CDR2 YDEGEE. The CDR3 extends over 14 amino acids. V dropped 3 bases and J dropped 1 base, with 10 bases sitting between them. In DNA form, the CDR3 reads TGTGCCAGCAGCTGGGGGCAGACGAACACTGAAGCTTTCTTT. Translating gives CASSWGQTNTEAFF.

This chain links TRBV20-1 with TRBJ1-5; no definite D call. This CDR3 is built from 12 residues. The germline CDR1 and CDR2 sequences are DFQATT and SNEGSKA (reference sequence). V lost 3 bases and J lost 5, with 8 bases in between. The DNA for the CDR3 is TGCAGTGCTAGTAGAAGCGATCAGCCCCAGCATTTT. The encoded protein is CSASRSDQPQHF.